This TCR beta chain came from a study of cytomegalovirus exposure and HLA in healthy donors. Points from the study as a whole: Most of the CMV-associated TCR beta chains (in a later analysis) appeared to be HLA-restricted. Presence/absence analyses assumed roughly uniform sequencing depth across donors, which may not hold. A later analysis linked a missense DCLRE1C variant to TCR beta V- and J-gene trimming.

This clone was picked up a small number of times. Its antigen is currently unknown. Germline and junction disagree at one end, which may indicate a read error. The CDR3 totals 15 residues. Germline CDR1 is SEHNR and CDR2 is FQNEAQ (reference sequence). Amplification used 60 Vbeta primers and 13 Jbeta primers. Only in-frame clones appear in the TCRdb table, and some are missing; sequencing was by immunoSEQ multiplex PCR. Of just over 150,000 clones in the sample, about 85% are singletons; the top ten hold roughly 2.4%. This sequence was found in a woman between 18 and 29 years old in good health and CMV-seronegative. Material: PBMCs. V gene TRBV7-9 combines with J gene TRBJ2-7, with TRBD1 identical over 10 bases. Written as DNA, the CDR3 is TGTTCCAGCAGCTCACCCGGGACAGGGGCTCTCGAGCAGTACTTC. Translation gives CSSSSPGTGALEQYF. Complete variable domain (other parts from reference TRBV7-9 and TRBJ2-7): DTGVSQNPRHKITKRGQNVTFRCDPISEHNRLYWYRQTLGQGPEFLTYFQNEAQLEKSRLLSDRFSAERPKGSFSTLEIQRTEQGDSAMYLCSSSSPGTGALEQYFGPGTRLTVT.